Below, 16 T cell receptor beta chains from the same sample are listed, as sequenced in a study of blood T cell repertoires in COVID-19. Assay: immunoSEQ multiplex PCR; the TCRdb copy retains only in-frame clones and omits some. The sample records some 330,000 clones, 85% to 90% being singletons. Sequenced material: PBMCs or T cells enriched from blood (not recorded which). Receptors were obtained from a man aged 25-45 years who had recovered from COVID-19.

There are a few counts of this clone. This rearrangement joins TRBV6-5 to TRBJ1-5, with D perhaps matching TRBD1 (5 bases). Germline V lookup: CDR1 MNHEY, CDR2 SVGAGI. This CDR3 comprises 13 residues. V lost 8 bases and J lost 6, with 14 bases in between. CDR3 coding DNA: TGTGCCAGCGAGGGCCAGGGAGGTCAGCCCCAGCATTTT. It codes for CASEGQGGQPQHF.

The V gene is TRBV2, the J gene TRBJ2-7; 9 bases align to TRBD2. Germline V gene lookup returns CDR1 SNHLY and CDR2 FYNNEI. The CDR3 contains 13 residues. With 7 bases clipped from V and 5 bases from J, the junction kept 6 bases outside the gene matches. The CDR3 loop is CASTSGIKNEQYF. In nucleotides, the CDR3 is TGTGCCAGCACTAGCGGGATAAAAAACGAGCAGTACTTC.

The chain joins TRBV6-5 to TRBJ1-6; the D is unclear. CDR1 and CDR2 from the germline V gene are MNHEY and SVGAGI. This CDR3 comprises 13 residues. The V gene lost 8 bases and the J gene lost 6 bases, with 11 bases spanning the gap. The CDR3 is CASGLGLNSPLHF. CDR3 bases: TGTGCCAGCGGCTTAGGACTTAATTCACCCCTCCACTTT.

V and J are TRBV6-4 and TRBJ1-1, with D maybe TRBD1 (6 bases). There are 17 residues in the CDR3. Trimming removed 6 bases from V and 4 bases from J, with 24 bases in between. Germline V CDR1 and CDR2: MRHNA, SNTAGT. CDR3 nucleotides: TGTGCCAGCAGCGGGCTGTGGGGCGAGGGGGTGGGCACTGAAGCTTTCTTT. Its protein is CASSGLWGEGVGTEAFF.

The chain uses TRBV4-2 and TRBJ1-6; 10 bases are shared with TRBD1. Germline-derived CDR1 and CDR2 are LGHNA and YNFKEQ. V shed 4 bases and J 2 bases; nucleotides not matched to a gene: 2. The CDR3 extends over 16 amino acids. The CDR3 reads CASSLGQGAYNSPLHF. The CDR3 bases are TGTGCCAGCAGCCTCGGACAGGGGGCCTATAATTCACCCCTCCACTTT.

The chain has TRBV19 and TRBJ2-2, with 7 bases that match TRBD2. The length of the CDR3 is 18 residues. The V and J ends lost 0 bases and 7 bases, in that order; junction bases with no gene match: 14. Looked up from germline, CDR1 is LNHDA and CDR2 is SQIVND (reference sequence). Written as DNA, the CDR3 is TGTGCCAGTAGTATAGAGCTCCTTGGCGGGAGTAAGTTCGGGGAGCTGTTTTTT. Encoded protein: CASSIELLGGSKFGELFF.

The rearrangement links TRBV4-1 to TRBJ1-2; D gene ambiguous. This CDR3 has 14 residues. Germline V gene sequence: CDR1 MGHRA, CDR2 YSYEKL. V lost 6 bases, J lost 1 base, and 12 bases lay in between. The CDR3 reads CASRAVTVNYGYTF. The CDR3 DNA follows: TGCGCCAGCAGGGCAGTAACAGTTAACTATGGCTACACCTTC.

This sequence joins TRBV7-6 and TRBJ2-7; 11 positions match TRBD2. Unmatched junction bases numbered 19, after V lost 5 bases and J lost 7 bases. CDR3 length equals 18 residues. CDR1 and CDR2 from the germline V gene are SGHVS and FNYEAQ. The CDR3 region has the DNA TGTGCCAGCAGCACAACTAGCGGGAGTAGTCCCCGAATGGGGGAGCAGTACTTC. Translating it yields CASSTTSGSSPRMGEQYF.

In DNA, the CDR3 is TGTGCCAGCAGCTTATATAAGAGGGGGTCCCTGAACACTGAAGCTTTCTTT. Translation gives CASSLYKRGSLNTEAFF. The V gene is TRBV7-6, the J gene TRBJ1-1; tentatively, D is TRBD1 (6 bases). The CDR3 totals 17 residues. Trimming cost V 2 bases and J 0 bases, with 16 bases left between them. The germline V gene encodes CDR1 SGHVS and CDR2 FNYEAQ. The complete variable domain, with remaining parts taken from reference TRBV7-6 and TRBJ1-1, reads GAGVSQSPRYKVTKRGQDVALRCDPISGHVSLYWYRQALGQGPEFLTYFNYEAQQDKSGLPNDRFSAERPEGSISTLTIQRTEQRDSAMYRCASSLYKRGSLNTEAFFGQGTRLTVV.

The chain employs TRBV2 and TRBJ2-7; 8 positions agree with TRBD1. Germline V lookup: CDR1 SNHLY, CDR2 FYNNEI. Trimming took 1 base from V and 3 from J; bases not matched to a gene: 2. This CDR3 region has 14 residues. CDR3 sequence: CASSEDRGYYEQYF. DNA for the CDR3: TGTGCCAGCAGTGAAGACAGGGGGTACTACGAGCAGTACTTC.

This clone was seen a handful of times. V and J are TRBV29-1 and TRBJ1-1; D might be TRBD1 (6 bases). This CDR3 is built from 13 residues. The germline V gene encodes CDR1 SQVTM and CDR2 ANQGSEA. Trimming removed 5 bases at V and 0 bases at J, with 10 bases between. The DNA of the CDR3 is TGCAGCGTTCAGACAGGTTTGAACACTGAAGCTTTCTTT. Protein product: CSVQTGLNTEAFF.

The chain recombines TRBV24-1 with TRBJ2-3, with 9 bases lining up with TRBD1. CDR1 and CDR2 from the germline V gene are KGHDR and SFDVKD. The trim removed 3 bases at V and 0 bases at J, leaving 3 bases unmatched. The CDR3 has 16 amino acids. DNA for the CDR3: TGTGCCACCAGTGATACCGGGACAGGGAGCACAGATACGCAGTATTTT. It encodes CATSDTGTGSTDTQYF.

The J gene is TRBJ2-7, the V gene TRBV18, with 12 positions matching TRBD1. Germline V CDR1 and CDR2: KGHSH, LQKENI. V lost 6 bases and J lost 0; bases outside the gene matches: 6. The CDR3 has 16 amino acids. This chain's CDR3 is CASSLPGQGASYEQYF. In nucleotides, the CDR3 is TGTGCCAGCTCGCTGCCGGGACAGGGGGCCTCCTACGAGCAGTACTTC.

The chain combines TRBV30 with TRBJ2-4; TRBD1 is a possible D gene (5 bases). The CDR3 covers 14 residues. V lost 1 base to trimming and J lost 3 bases, with 10 bases between them. Germline V gene data show CDR1 as GTSNPN and CDR2 as SVGIG (reference sequence). CDR3 loop: CAWSGSRVKNIQYF. DNA of the CDR3: TGTGCCTGGAGTGGGTCCAGGGTCAAAAACATTCAGTACTTC.

This clone has only one observation. The genes are TRBV28 and TRBJ1-2; 8 bases are shared with TRBD1. V dropped 6 bases and J dropped 7; count of bases not matched to a gene: 7. Germline V gives CDR1 MDHEN, CDR2 SYDVKM. The CDR3 is 13 residues long. The DNA of the CDR3 is TGTGCCAGCAGCGCGGACAGGGAGGTTGGCTACACCTTC. Translation: CASSADREVGYTF.

The V call is TRBV6-1, the J call TRBJ2-4; no definite D call. V was pared by 4 bases and J by 0 bases, with 13 bases between. The CDR3 consists of 16 residues. CDR1 and CDR2 (germline): MNHNS, SASEGT. Here the CDR3 DNA reads TGTGCCAGCAGTGGGCACCCGCTCTTAGCCAAAAACATTCAGTACTTC. Protein: CASSGHPLLAKNIQYF.